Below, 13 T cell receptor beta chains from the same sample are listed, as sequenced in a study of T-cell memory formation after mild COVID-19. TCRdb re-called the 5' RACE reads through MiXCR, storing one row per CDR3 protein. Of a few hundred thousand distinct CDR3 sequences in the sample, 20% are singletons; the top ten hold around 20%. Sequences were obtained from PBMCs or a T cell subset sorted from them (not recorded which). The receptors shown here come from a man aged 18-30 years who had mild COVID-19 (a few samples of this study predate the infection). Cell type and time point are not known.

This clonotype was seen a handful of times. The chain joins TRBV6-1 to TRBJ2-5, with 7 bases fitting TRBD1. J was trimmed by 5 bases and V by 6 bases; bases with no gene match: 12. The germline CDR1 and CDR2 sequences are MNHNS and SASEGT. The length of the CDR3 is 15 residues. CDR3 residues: CASRKDRVGQETQYF. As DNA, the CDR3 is TGTGCCAGCAGGAAAGACAGGGTAGGGCAGGAGACCCAGTACTTC.

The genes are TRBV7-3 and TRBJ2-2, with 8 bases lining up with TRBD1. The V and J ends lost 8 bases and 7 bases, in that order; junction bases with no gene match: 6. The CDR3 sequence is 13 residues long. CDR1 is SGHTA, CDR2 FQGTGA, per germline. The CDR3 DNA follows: TGTGCCAGCCAGGGGGCCTTTGGCGGGGAGCTGTTTTTT. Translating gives CASQGAFGGELFF.

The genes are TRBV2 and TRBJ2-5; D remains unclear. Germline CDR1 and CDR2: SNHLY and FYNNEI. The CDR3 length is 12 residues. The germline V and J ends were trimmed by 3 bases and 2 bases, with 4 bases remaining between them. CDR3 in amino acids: CASSESQETQYF. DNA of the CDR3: TGTGCCAGCAGTGAGTCTCAAGAGACCCAGTACTTC.

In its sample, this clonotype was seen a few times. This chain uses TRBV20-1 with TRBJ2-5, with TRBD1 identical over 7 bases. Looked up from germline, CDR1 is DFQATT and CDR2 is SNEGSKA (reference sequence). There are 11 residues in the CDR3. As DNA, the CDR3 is TGCAGCCCTGACAGGGAAGAGACCCAGTACTTC. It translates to CSPDREETQYF.

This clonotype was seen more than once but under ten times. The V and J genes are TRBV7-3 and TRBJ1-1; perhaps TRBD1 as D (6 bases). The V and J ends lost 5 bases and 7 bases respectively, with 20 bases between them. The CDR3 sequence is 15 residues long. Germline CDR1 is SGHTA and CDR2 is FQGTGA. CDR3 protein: CASSPVGGEGREAFF. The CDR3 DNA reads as TGTGCCAGCAGCCCAGTAGGGGGGGAAGGTCGTGAAGCTTTCTTT.

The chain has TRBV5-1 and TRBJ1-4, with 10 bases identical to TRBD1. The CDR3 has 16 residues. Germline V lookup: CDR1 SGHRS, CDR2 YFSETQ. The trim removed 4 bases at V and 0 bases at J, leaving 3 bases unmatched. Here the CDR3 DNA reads TGCGCCAGCAGCCCGGACAGGGGGACAACTAATGAAAAACTGTTTTTT. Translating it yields CASSPDRGTTNEKLFF.

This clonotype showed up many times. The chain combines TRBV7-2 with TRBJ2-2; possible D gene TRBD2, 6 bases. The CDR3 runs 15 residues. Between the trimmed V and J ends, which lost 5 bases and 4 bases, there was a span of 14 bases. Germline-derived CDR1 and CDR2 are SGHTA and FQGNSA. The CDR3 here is CASSLLSGGTGELFF. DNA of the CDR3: TGTGCCAGCAGCCTGCTATCCGGGGGCACCGGGGAGCTGTTTTTT.

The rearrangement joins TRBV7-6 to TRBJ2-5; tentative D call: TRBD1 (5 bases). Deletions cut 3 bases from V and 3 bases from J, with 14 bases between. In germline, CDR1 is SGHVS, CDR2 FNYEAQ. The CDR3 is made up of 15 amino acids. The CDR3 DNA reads TGTGCCAGCAGCTTGACCTACCGCAGGGAAGAGACCCAGTACTTC. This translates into CASSLTYRREETQYF.

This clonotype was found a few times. The CDR3 nucleotides are TGCGCCAGCAGCCCTAGACTAGCGGGGGTAGGAAATGAGCAGTTCTTC. It yields the protein CASSPRLAGVGNEQFF. The V gene is TRBV4-1, the J gene TRBJ2-1; 12 positions match TRBD2. Germline CDR1 is MGHRA and CDR2 is YSYEKL. This CDR3 has 16 residues. With V trimmed by 4 bases and J by 7 bases, 8 bases remained unmatched.

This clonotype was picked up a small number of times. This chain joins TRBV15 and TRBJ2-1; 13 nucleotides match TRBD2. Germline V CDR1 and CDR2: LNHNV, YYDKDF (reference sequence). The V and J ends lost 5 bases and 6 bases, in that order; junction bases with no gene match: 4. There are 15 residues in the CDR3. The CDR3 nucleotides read TGTGCCACCAGCCATCGGACTAGCGGGGGCAATGAGCAGTTCTTC. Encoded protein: CATSHRTSGGNEQFF. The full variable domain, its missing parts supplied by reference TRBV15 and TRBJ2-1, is DAMVIQNPRYQVTQFGKPVTLSCSQTLNHNVMYWYQQKSSQAPKLLFHYYDKDFNNEADTPDNFQSRRPNTSFCFLDIRSPGLGDTAMYLCATSHRTSGGNEQFFGPGTRLTVL.

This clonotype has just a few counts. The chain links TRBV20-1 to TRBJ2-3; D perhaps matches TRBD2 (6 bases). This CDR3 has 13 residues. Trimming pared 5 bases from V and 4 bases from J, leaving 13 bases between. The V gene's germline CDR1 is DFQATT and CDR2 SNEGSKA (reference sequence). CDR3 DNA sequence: TGCAGTGCTGAGGAGGGCGCCGCAGATACGCAGTATTTT. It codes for CSAEEGAADTQYF.

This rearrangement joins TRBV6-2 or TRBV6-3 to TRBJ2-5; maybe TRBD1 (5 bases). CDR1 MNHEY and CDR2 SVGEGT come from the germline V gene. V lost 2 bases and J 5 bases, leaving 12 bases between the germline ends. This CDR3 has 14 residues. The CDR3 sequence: CASSYLRGGETQYF. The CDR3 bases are TGTGCCAGCAGTTACCTAAGGGGCGGCGAGACCCAGTACTTC.

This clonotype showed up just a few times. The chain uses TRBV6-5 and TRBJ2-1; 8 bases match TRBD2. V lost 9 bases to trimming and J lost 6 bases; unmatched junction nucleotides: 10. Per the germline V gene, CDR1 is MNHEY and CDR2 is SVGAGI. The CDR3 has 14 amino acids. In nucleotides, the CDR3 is TGTGCCAGTATTAAGCGGGGGTGGGGCAATGAGCAGTTCTTC. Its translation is CASIKRGWGNEQFF.